This TCR beta chain was obtained from a study of graft-versus-host responses after intestinal transplantation. Study context: The whole recipient group had anti-thymocyte globulin induction followed by tacrolimus and steroids for about three years. Study results and caveats: Early post-transplant falls in HvG clones accompanied the peak levels of circulating GvH clones. Clonal ratios of graft-versus-host to host-versus-graft in allografts were high for patients exhibiting graft-donor T cell macrochimerism.

Using immunoSEQ multiplex PCR, the repertoire was profiled, and TCRdb retains in-frame clones only, with some absent. The data hold approximately 58,000 clones, with roughly 90% observed a single time. Comments on this clone: What it recognizes is unknown.

From germline, CDR1 is SGHTA and CDR2 FQGTGA. This CDR3 comprises 14 residues. J gave up 5 bases and V 3 bases, and 1 base lay outside the gene matches. The sequence was obtained from a human patient who received an intestinal transplant, so some T cells may come from the graft donor. The chain is built from TRBV7-3 and TRBJ2-3; 11 nucleotides align to TRBD2. Source: PBMCs, taken 26 days after transplant. Here the CDR3 reads CASSFGTSGDTQYF. The CDR3 coding sequence is TGTGCCAGCAGCTTCGGGACTAGCGGAGATACGCAGTATTTT.